This T cell receptor beta chain was identified during a study of cytomegalovirus exposure and HLA in healthy donors. As for the study in general: Earlier findings included approximately 120 million unique TCR beta sequences obtained from some 180 million T cells.

This clone was recorded only once. Its antigen is undetermined. Trimming at V came to 0 bases and at J to 11 bases, leaving 15 bases not matched to a gene. This CDR3 has 17 amino acids. CDR1 and CDR2 from the germline V gene are MRHNA and SNTAGT. Study results and caveats: Published work reported that the classifier diagnosed cytomegalovirus status with high specificity and sensitivity.

There were likely unrecorded immune exposures, though donors were nominally healthy when sampled. PCR employed 60 Vbeta and 13 Jbeta primers. Here immunoSEQ multiplex PCR was the method, and the copy in TCRdb shows in-frame clones only, minus some. Found here are about 180,000 clones, approximately 80% of them singletons; the top ten hold 0.95% to 1.5%. This sequence joins TRBV6-4 and TRBJ1-5; 8 bases map to TRBD1. The sequence was obtained from a girl aged 2 to 10 in good health and CMV-seropositive. The sequencing input was PBMCs. The CDR3 DNA reads TGTGCCAGCAGTGACTCGAGCTTTCTGACAGGGGCTTGGGCCCAGCATTTT. Residues: CASSDSSFLTGAWAQHF.